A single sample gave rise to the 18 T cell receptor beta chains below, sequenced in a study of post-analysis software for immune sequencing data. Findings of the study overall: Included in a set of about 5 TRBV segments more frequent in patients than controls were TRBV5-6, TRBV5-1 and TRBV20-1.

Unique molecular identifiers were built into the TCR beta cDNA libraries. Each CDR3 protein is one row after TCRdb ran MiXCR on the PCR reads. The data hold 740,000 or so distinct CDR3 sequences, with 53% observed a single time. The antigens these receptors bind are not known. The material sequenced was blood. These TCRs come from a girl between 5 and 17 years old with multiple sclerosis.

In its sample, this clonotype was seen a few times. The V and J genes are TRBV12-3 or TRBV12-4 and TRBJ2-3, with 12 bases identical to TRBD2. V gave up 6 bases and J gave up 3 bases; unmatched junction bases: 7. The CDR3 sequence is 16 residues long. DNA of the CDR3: TGTGCCAGCAGGTCTAGCGGGGGGGCAACTACAGATACGCAGTATTTT. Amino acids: CASRSSGGATTDTQYF.

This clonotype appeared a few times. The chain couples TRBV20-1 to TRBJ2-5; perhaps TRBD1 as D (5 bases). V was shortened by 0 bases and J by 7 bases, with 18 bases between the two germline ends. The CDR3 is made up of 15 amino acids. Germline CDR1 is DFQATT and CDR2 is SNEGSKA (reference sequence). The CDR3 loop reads CSARDGVLGQRTQYF. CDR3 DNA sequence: TGCAGTGCTAGAGATGGGGTGCTAGGACAACGGACCCAGTACTTC.

The CDR3 nucleotides read TGTGCCAGCGCTCCCGGGGGCTACACCGGGGAGCTGTTTTTT. Amino acid sequence: CASAPGGYTGELFF. This chain uses TRBV12-3 or TRBV12-4 with TRBJ2-2, with D perhaps assigned TRBD1 or TRBD2 (6 bases each). This CDR3 is 14 amino acids long. The V end was cut by 8 bases, the J end by 3 bases, with 13 bases between.

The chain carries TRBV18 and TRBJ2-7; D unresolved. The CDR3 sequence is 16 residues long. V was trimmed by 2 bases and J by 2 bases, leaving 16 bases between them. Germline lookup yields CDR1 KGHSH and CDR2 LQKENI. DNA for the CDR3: TGTGCCAGCTCACCATCAAACAGACTGAACGCCTACGAGCAGTACTTC. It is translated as CASSPSNRLNAYEQYF.

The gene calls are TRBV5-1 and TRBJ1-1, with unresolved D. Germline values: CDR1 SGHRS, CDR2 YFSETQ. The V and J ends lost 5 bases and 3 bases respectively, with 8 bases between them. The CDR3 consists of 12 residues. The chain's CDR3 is CASRGWDTEAFF. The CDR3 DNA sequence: TGCGCCAGCAGAGGTTGGGACACTGAAGCTTTCTTT.

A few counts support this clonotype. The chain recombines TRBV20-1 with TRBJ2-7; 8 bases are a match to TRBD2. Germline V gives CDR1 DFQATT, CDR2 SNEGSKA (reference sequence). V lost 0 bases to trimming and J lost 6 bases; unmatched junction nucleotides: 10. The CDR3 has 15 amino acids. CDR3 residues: CSARDNRREASEQYF. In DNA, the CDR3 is TGCAGTGCTAGAGATAATCGGCGGGAGGCTAGCGAGCAGTACTTC.

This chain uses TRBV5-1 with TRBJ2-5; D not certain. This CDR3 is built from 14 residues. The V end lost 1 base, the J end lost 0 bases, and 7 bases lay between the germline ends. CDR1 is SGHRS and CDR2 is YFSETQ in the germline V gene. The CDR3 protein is CASSLYSDQETQYF. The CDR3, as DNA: TGCGCCAGCAGCTTGTATTCAGACCAAGAGACCCAGTACTTC.

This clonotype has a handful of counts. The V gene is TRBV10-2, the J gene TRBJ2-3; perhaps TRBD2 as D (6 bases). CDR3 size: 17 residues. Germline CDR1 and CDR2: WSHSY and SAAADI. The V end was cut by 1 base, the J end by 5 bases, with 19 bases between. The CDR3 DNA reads TGCGCCAGCAGTGAGTTCCGAGGGAGGCCGTCACGAGATACGCAGTATTTT. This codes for CASSEFRGRPSRDTQYF.

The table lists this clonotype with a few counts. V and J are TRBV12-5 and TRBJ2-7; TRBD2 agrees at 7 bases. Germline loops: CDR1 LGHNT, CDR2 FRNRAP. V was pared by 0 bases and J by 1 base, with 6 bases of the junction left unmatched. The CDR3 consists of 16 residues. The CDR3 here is CASGLVLRGYSYEQYF. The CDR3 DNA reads TGTGCTAGTGGTTTGGTCTTGCGGGGGTATTCCTACGAGCAGTACTTC.

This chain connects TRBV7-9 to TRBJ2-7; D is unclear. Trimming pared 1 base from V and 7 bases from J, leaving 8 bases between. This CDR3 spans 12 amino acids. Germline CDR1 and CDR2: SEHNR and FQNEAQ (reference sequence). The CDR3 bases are TGTGCCAGCAGCTTAGAGTGGAAAGAGCAGTACTTC. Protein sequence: CASSLEWKEQYF.

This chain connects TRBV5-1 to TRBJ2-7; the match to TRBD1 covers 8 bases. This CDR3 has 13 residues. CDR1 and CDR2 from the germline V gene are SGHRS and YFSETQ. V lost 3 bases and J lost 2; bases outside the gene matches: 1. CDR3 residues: CASSWDRPYEQYF. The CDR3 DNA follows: TGCGCCAGCAGCTGGGACAGGCCCTACGAGCAGTACTTC.

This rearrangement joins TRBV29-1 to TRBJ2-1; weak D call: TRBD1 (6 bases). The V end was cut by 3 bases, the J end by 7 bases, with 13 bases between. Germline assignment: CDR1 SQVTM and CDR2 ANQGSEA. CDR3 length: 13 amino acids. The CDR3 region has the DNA TGCAGCGTTGATCATCTAACAGGGAATGAGCAGTTCTTC. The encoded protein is CSVDHLTGNEQFF.

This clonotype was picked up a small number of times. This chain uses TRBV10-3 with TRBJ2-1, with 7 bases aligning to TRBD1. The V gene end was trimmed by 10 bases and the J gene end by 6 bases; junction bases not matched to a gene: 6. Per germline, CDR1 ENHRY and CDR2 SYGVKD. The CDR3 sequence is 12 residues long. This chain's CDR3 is CATRGQSNEQFF. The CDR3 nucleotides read TGTGCCACCAGGGGACAGTCCAATGAGCAGTTCTTC.

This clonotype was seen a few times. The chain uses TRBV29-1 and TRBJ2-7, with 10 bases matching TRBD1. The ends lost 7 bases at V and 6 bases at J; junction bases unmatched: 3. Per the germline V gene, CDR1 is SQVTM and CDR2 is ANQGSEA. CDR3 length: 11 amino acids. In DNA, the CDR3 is TGCAGCGGGGACAGGGGAGGCGAGCAGTACTTC. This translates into CSGDRGGEQYF.

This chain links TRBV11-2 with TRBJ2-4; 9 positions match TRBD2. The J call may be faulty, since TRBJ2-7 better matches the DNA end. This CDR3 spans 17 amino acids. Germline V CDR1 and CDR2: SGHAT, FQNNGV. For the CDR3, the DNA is TGTGCCAGCAGCTTATTGGTCGGCGGGACTAGCTTGAACGAGCAGTACTTC. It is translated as CASSLLVGGTSLNEQYF.

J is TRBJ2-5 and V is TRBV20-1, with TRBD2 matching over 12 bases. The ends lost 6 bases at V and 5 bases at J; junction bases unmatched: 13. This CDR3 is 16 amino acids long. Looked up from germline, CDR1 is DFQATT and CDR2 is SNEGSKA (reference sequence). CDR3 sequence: CSARRLAGGSRETQYF. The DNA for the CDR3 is TGCAGTGCGAGACGGCTAGCGGGAGGGTCACGGGAGACCCAGTACTTC.

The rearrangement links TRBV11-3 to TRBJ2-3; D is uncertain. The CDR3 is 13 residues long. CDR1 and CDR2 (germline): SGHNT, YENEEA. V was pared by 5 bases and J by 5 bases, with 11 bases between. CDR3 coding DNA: TGTGCCAGCAGCCCCCGAGAAGAAGATACGCAGTATTTT. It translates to CASSPREEDTQYF.

The CDR3 bases are TGCAGCGTTGGTCCGGGGCGGAACACTGAAGCTTTCTTT. Residues: CSVGPGRNTEAFF. The chain links TRBV29-1 to TRBJ1-1, with D tentatively TRBD1 (5 bases). This CDR3 contains 13 residues. Germline CDR1 reads SQVTM; CDR2 reads ANQGSEA. Trimming pared 4 bases from V and 1 base from J, leaving 10 bases between.